The present TCR beta chain was sequenced within a study of T cells after yellow fever vaccination. Study-wide points: It was a weaker secondary response, yet one that peaked faster, at day 5 versus 15. Most primary-vaccination clones recurred post-booster (approximately 96% CD4, 88% CD8).

This CDR3 contains 14 residues. Trimming cost V 5 bases and J 8 bases; bases outside gene matches: 9. Germline lookup yields CDR1 DFQATT and CDR2 SNEGSKA (reference sequence). TCRdb re-analysed the 5' RACE reads in MiXCR, keeping a single row per CDR3 protein. The repertoire holds about 74,000 distinct CDR3 sequences, approximately 7.7% seen once, with roughly a third in the top ten. This clonotype has ten or more counts. What it binds is not known. The source was CD8+ T cells sorted from PBMCs, collected around 5 days after the first yellow fever vaccination. The chain recombines TRBV20-1 with TRBJ2-1; TRBD2 aligns across 10 bases. The receptor was isolated from a man younger than 35 who received the YFV17D yellow fever vaccine. For the CDR3, the DNA is TGCAGTGCTGGAAACCTAGCGGGGGCGGATGAGCAGTTCTTC. Translated: CSAGNLAGADEQFF.